One sample yielded the 17 T cell receptor beta chains listed below, sequenced in a study of T cells in Graves' hyperthyroidism and ophthalmopathy (dated by TCRdb to between 2019 and 2020). Preparation of the library involved multiplex PCR. The run used an Illumina HiSeq 2000. Amplification of TCR beta CDR3 regions was carried out from RNA transcripts. For the first round of RT-PCR on the TCR CDR3, the HTBI primer set was used together with the Qiagen OneStep RT-PCR kit. TCRdb trimmed public reads at Q25 via fastp, called clones via MiXCR and kept in-frame beta chains. Rows are combined by CDR3 protein, so each entry shows the most common genes and DNA. The sample includes 530,000 or so distinct CDR3 sequences, with approximately 24% observed a single time. The top ten hold 11% of the sample. Source material: blood. The receptors originated from a woman aged 25-40 years with Graves' ophthalmopathy.

This clonotype was seen only a few times. This sequence joins TRBV27 and TRBJ2-5; 11 bases match TRBD1. The CDR3 totals 15 residues. Germline V gene lookup returns CDR1 MNHEY and CDR2 SMNVEV (reference sequence). Trimming took 8 bases from V and 5 from J; bases not matched to a gene: 10. The CDR3 region is CASPKRDRGSETQYF. The CDR3 DNA reads TGTGCCAGCCCTAAAAGGGACAGGGGGTCGGAGACCCAGTACTTC.

This clonotype was seen ten or more times. Here the CDR3 DNA reads TGTGCCAGCCCCCGACGGACCACTACTGAAGCTTTCTTT. This codes for CASPRRTTTEAFF. The rearrangement joins TRBV13 to TRBJ1-1; no definite D call. Germline lookup yields CDR1 PRHDT and CDR2 FYEKMQ (reference sequence). CDR3 length: 13 amino acids. V was cut by 8 bases and J by 5 bases, with 15 bases left in between.

V and J are TRBV6-1 and TRBJ1-2; D is perhaps TRBD1 (5 bases). V was clipped by 8 bases and J by 2 bases, with 12 bases between them. This CDR3 spans 13 amino acids. Germline-derived CDR1 and CDR2 are MNHNS and SASEGT. The DNA for the CDR3 is TGTGCCAGCTTCCCCGGGGGGAACTATGGCTACACCTTC. Its protein is CASFPGGNYGYTF.

This chain connects TRBV25-1 to TRBJ2-7, with 7 bases matching TRBD1. The CDR3 is 15 amino acids. V lost 3 bases and J lost 0; bases outside the gene matches: 5. Germline V gives CDR1 MGHDK, CDR2 SYGVNS. The CDR3 sequence: CASSDSRQGSYEQYF. CDR3 bases: TGTGCCAGCAGTGACTCTCGACAGGGCTCCTACGAGCAGTACTTC.

Comments on this clonotype: Germline and junction disagree at one end, which may indicate a read error. V usage is TRBV18 and J usage is TRBJ1-3; possible D gene TRBD1, 5 bases. The CDR3 has 14 amino acids. CDR1 and CDR2 (germline): KGHSH, LQKENI. DNA of the CDR3: TGTGCCGGCTCAGGGAGTAAGTCCGGAAACACCATATATTTT. It codes for CAGSGSKSGNTIYF.

The table lists this clonotype with many counts. V is TRBV6-5 and J is TRBJ1-1, with D perhaps TRBD1 (6 bases). CDR3 length: 17 amino acids. Per the germline V gene, CDR1 is MNHEY and CDR2 is SVGAGI. V lost 2 bases to trimming and J lost 1 base, with 17 bases between them. The CDR3 region is CASSYLPGTKPNTEAFF. CDR3 nucleotide sequence: TGTGCCAGCAGTTACCTTCCCGGGACAAAACCGAACACTGAAGCTTTCTTT.

The V and J genes are TRBV12-3 or TRBV12-4 and TRBJ1-2; D unresolved. The CDR3 has 14 amino acids. With 1 base removed from V and 7 bases from J, the gap between germline ends came to 13 bases. In DNA form, the CDR3 reads TGTGCCAGCAGTTTAGAGGCCGTTGCCTCTGGCTACACCTTC. Translating gives CASSLEAVASGYTF.

The gene calls are TRBV15 and TRBJ1-2, with no clear D. This CDR3 contains 14 residues. Trimming removed 8 bases at V and 4 bases at J, with 17 bases between. The V gene's germline CDR1 is LNHNV and CDR2 YYDKDF (reference sequence). Here the CDR3 reads CATATPGASYGYTF. The CDR3 bases are TGTGCCACCGCCACTCCAGGAGCGAGCTATGGCTACACCTTC.

The chain recombines TRBV19 with TRBJ2-3; TRBD2 aligns across 8 bases. The CDR3 spans 14 residues. Trimming took 2 bases from V and 6 from J; bases not matched to a gene: 4. Germline lookup yields CDR1 LNHDA and CDR2 SQIVND (reference sequence). The CDR3 protein is CASSISGGMDTQYF. The CDR3 DNA sequence: TGTGCCAGTAGTATAAGCGGGGGAATGGATACGCAGTATTTT.

This clonotype was seen at least ten times. The V call is TRBV12-3 or TRBV12-4, the J call TRBJ1-3; D is unresolved. Trimming removed 2 bases from V and 0 bases from J, with 8 bases in between. The CDR3 has 15 amino acids. CDR3 sequence (DNA): TGTGCCAGCAGTTTAACCGCGGACTCTGGAAACACCATATATTTT. This codes for CASSLTADSGNTIYF.

The V call is TRBV27, the J call TRBJ2-7; 7 nucleotides align to TRBD2. V dropped 4 bases and J dropped 4; count of bases not matched to a gene: 13. The germline V gene has CDR1 MNHEY and CDR2 SMNVEV (reference sequence). The CDR3 loop spans 16 amino acids. The CDR3 DNA reads as TGTGCCAGCAGTTCCCGACTAGCTTCACCGCCGTACGAGCAGTACTTC. Protein product: CASSSRLASPPYEQYF.

This clonotype was picked up many times. V usage is TRBV12-3 or TRBV12-4 and J usage is TRBJ2-2; D is perhaps TRBD1 (6 bases). The CDR3 has 15 amino acids. Trimming cost V 3 bases and J 0 bases, with 8 bases left between them. Here the CDR3 reads CASSFWGPNTGELFF. The CDR3 bases are TGTGCCAGCAGTTTTTGGGGGCCGAACACCGGGGAGCTGTTTTTT.

The J gene is TRBJ1-2, the V gene TRBV14; D gene unclear. Trimming removed 0 bases at V and 0 bases at J, with 11 bases between. The length of the CDR3 is 16 residues. CDR1 and CDR2 from the germline V gene are SGHDN and FVKESK. As DNA, the CDR3 is TGTGCCAGCAGCCAAGATCTCGGAAGAACTAACTATGGCTACACCTTC. Its translation: CASSQDLGRTNYGYTF.

The chain combines TRBV6-1 with TRBJ1-1, with D possibly TRBD1 on 6 matching bases. This CDR3 comprises 13 residues. Trimming left V 5 bases short and J 5 bases short, with 12 bases between. Germline V CDR1 and CDR2: MNHNS, SASEGT. CDR3 protein: CASSRKGGTEAFF. CDR3 nucleotide sequence: TGTGCCAGCAGTCGCAAGGGGGGAACTGAAGCTTTCTTT.

There are many counts of this clonotype. CDR3 in DNA: TGTGCCAGCACTACAGGGGGTCAGCCCCAGCATTTT. Protein: CASTTGGQPQHF. The chain is built from TRBV6-5 and TRBJ1-5; 8 bases fit TRBD1. This CDR3 contains 12 residues. Germline V CDR1 and CDR2: MNHEY, SVGAGI. Unmatched junction bases numbered 2, after V lost 7 bases and J lost 6 bases.

The table lists this clonotype with many counts. The chain combines TRBV12-3 or TRBV12-4 with TRBJ1-5; maybe TRBD1 (5 bases). Between the trimmed V and J ends, which lost 5 bases and 3 bases, there was a span of 17 bases. The CDR3 consists of 16 residues. This chain's CDR3 is CASSGTGTVDNQPQHF. CDR3 sequence (DNA): TGTGCCAGCAGTGGAACCGGGACCGTCGACAATCAGCCCCAGCATTTT.

The gene calls are TRBV5-1 and TRBJ2-5, with D perhaps TRBD1 or TRBD2 (5 bases each). Deletions cut 0 bases from V and 7 bases from J, with 16 bases between. The CDR3 is made up of 15 amino acids. Germline V gene lookup returns CDR1 SGHRS and CDR2 YFSETQ. CDR3 sequence (DNA): TGCGCCAGCAGCTTGGTAGGGGAGATAGGTGCGACCCAGTACTTC. Amino acid sequence: CASSLVGEIGATQYF.